These 2 T cell receptor beta chains were all obtained from the same sample, sequenced in a study of neurological immune-mediated disorders. TCRdb itself ran the 5' RACE reads through MiXCR, one entry per CDR3 protein. The table lists 110,000 or so distinct CDR3 sequences, around 3% of them singletons. Material: PBMCs. The receptors shown here come from a woman aged 25-40 years with multiple sclerosis.

This clonotype was observed many times. The rearrangement joins TRBV14 to TRBJ2-3; TRBD1 aligns across 9 bases. CDR1 and CDR2 from the germline V gene are SGHDN and FVKESK. The CDR3 is 17 residues long. V lost 0 bases to trimming and J lost 3 bases; unmatched junction nucleotides: 7. This CDR3 reads CASSQEVYRGPTDTQYF. In nucleotides, the CDR3 is TGTGCCAGCAGCCAAGAAGTGTACAGGGGGCCGACAGATACGCAGTATTTT.

This clonotype has a count of ten or more. CDR3 loop: CASSGPGTSGRFSYEQYF. CDR3 nucleotide sequence: TGTGCCAGCAGCGGCCCCGGGACTAGCGGGAGGTTCTCGTACGAGCAGTACTTC. This chain uses TRBV9 with TRBJ2-7; 15 nucleotides line up with TRBD2. This CDR3 contains 18 residues. Germline loops: CDR1 SGDLS, CDR2 YYNGEE. Trimming removed 3 bases from V and 4 bases from J; junction bases left unmatched: 11.